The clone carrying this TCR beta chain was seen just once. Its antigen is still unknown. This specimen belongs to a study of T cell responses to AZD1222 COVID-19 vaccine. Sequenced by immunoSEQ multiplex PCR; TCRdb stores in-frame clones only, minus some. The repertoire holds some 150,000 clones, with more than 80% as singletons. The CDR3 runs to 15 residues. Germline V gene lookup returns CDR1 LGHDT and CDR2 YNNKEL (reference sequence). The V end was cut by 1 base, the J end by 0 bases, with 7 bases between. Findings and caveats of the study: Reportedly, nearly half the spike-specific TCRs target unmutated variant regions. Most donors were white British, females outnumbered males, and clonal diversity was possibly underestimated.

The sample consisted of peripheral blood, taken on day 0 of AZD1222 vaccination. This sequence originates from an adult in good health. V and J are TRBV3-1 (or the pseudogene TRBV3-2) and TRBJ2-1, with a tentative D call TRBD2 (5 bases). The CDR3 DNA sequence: TGTGCCAGCAGCCAAGGCGGGTTCTCCTACAATGAGCAGTTCTTC. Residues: CASSQGGFSYNEQFF.